The source of this T cell receptor (beta chain) is a study of patients and donors after allogeneic stem cell transplantation. TCRdb ran MiXCR on the RT-PCR reads and lists one entry per CDR3 protein. The data contain about 410,000 distinct CDR3 sequences, 15% to 20% of them singletons. Sequencing was done on a sample of blood, either unsorted or a sorted T cell fraction (not recorded which). This TCR derives from a human donor who was either an allogeneic HSCT recipient or a stem cell or donor lymphocyte infusion donor (not recorded which). It is not recorded whose cells these are; they may come from a transplant donor.

The CDR3 loop is CASSSGSGGEETQYF. The CDR3, as DNA: TGTGCCAGCAGCTCAGGTAGCGGGGGGGAAGAGACCCAGTACTTC. The chain carries TRBV9 and TRBJ2-5, with 11 bases identical to TRBD2. The length of the CDR3 is 15 residues. After removal of 4 bases from V and 3 bases from J, the junction contained 5 bases not matched to a gene. Germline V gives CDR1 SGDLS, CDR2 YYNGEE.